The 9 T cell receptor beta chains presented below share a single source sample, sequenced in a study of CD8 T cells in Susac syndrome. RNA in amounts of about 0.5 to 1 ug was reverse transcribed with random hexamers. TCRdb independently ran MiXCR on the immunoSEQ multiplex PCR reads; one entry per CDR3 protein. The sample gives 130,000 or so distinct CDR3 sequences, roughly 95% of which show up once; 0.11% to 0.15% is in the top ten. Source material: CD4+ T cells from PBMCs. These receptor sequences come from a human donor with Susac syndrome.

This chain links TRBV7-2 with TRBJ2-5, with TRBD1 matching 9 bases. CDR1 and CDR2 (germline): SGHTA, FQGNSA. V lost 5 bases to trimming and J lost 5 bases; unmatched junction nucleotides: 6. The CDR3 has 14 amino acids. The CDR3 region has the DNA TGTGCCAGCAGCCAAGGGACAGGGAGGGAGACCCAGTACTTC. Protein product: CASSQGTGRETQYF.

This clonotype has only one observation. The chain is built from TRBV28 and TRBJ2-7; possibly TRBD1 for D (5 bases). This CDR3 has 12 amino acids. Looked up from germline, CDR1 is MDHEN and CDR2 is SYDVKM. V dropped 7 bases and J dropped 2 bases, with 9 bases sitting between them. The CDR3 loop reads CASTAGTYEQYF. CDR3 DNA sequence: TGTGCCAGCACCGCAGGGACCTACGAGCAGTACTTC. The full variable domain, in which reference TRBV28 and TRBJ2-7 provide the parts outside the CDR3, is DVKVTQSSRYLVKRTGEKVFLECVQDMDHENMFWYRQDPGLGLRLIYFSYDVKMKEKGDIPEGYSVSREKKERFSLILESASTNQTSMYLCASTAGTYEQYFGPGTRLTVT.

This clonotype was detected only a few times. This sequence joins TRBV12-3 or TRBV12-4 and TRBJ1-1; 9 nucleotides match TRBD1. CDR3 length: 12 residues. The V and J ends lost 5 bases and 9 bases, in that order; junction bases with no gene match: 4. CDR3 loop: CASSLGQGKAFF. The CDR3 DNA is TGTGCCAGCAGTCTCGGACAGGGGAAAGCTTTCTTT.

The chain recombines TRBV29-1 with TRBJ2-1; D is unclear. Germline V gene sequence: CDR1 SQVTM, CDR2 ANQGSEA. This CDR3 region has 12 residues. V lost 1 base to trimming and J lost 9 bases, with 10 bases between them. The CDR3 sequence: CSVEAGRVEQFF. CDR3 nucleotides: TGCAGCGTTGAAGCCGGAAGGGTTGAGCAGTTCTTC.

Here the CDR3 DNA reads TGTGCCAGCAGACAAGGGACTAGCGGGATAGAAGAGCAGTACTTC. Its translation: CASRQGTSGIEEQYF. This chain joins TRBV5-4 and TRBJ2-7; 13 bases are a match to TRBD2. Per germline, CDR1 SGHNT and CDR2 YYREEE (reference sequence). The V segment lost 5 bases and the J segment 7 bases; nucleotides outside the gene matches: 9. The CDR3 runs 15 residues.

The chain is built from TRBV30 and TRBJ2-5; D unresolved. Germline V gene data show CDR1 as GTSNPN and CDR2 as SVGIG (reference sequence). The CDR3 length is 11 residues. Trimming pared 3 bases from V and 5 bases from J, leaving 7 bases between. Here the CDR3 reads CAWSFGETQYF. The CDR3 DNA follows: TGTGCCTGGAGCTTTGGGGAGACCCAGTACTTC.

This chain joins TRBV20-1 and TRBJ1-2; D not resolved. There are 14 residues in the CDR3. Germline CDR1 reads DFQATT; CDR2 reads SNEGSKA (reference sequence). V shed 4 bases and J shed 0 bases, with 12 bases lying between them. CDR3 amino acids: CSANSQPTNYGYTF. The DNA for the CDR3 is TGCAGTGCTAACTCCCAGCCCACTAACTATGGCTACACCTTC.

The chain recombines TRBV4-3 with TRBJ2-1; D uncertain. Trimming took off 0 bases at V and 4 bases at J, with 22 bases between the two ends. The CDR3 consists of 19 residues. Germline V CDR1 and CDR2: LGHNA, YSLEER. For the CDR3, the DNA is TGCGCCAGCAGCCAAGATGGATTGGGCCGTCTTAGGCTTTACAATGAGCAGTTCTTC. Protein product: CASSQDGLGRLRLYNEQFF.

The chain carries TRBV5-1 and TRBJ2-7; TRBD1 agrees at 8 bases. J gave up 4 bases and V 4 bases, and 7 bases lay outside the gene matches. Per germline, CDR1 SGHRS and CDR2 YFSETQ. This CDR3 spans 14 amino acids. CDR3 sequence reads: CASSHGQGGYEQYF. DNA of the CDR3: TGCGCCAGCAGCCATGGACAGGGCGGGTACGAGCAGTACTTC. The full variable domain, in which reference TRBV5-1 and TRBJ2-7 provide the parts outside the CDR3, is KAGVTQTPRYLIKTRGQQVTLSCSPISGHRSVSWYQQTPGQGLQFLFEYFSETQRNKGNFPGRFSGRQFSNSRSEMNVSTLELGDSALYLCASSHGQGGYEQYFGPGTRLTVT.